This T cell receptor beta chain was identified in a study of blood T cell repertoires in COVID-19 (dated by TCRdb to about 2020). Background on the whole study: Collaborator samples came from the United States, Italy and Spain and covered acute and convalescent phases of COVID-19. The material from the prospective study consisted of cDNA or gDNA derived from T cells, B-cell-depleted T cells, or PBMCs. The dataset comprised deeply sampled blood TCRbeta repertoires from subjects exposed to, actively infected with, or recovered from COVID-19. The repertoires were released in a freely available public database intended as a resource for research on the immune response to SARS-CoV-2. The samples were drawn from the first 160 participants of the ongoing ImmuneRACE study and from 1,254 subjects provided by 6 global collaborators. Sample metadata almost always included a de-identified subject ID, COVID-19 status, age in years and sex. Where available, HLA class I and class II types were obtained from metadata supplied by the sample provider rather than from assay-based typing. The paper's findings and limits, for the study overall: The quantity of clinical and demographic metadata differed by source and by participant and was supplied without curation.

Comments on this clone: Its antigen target is currently unknown. Base-call qualities are not available, and no considerably larger clone is one nucleotide away.

The immunoSEQ Assay, a bias-controlled multiplex PCR, was used to amplify TCRbeta CDR3 regions from genomic DNA. The source study handled its data this way. The number of nucleated cells in each sample was estimated by amplification of reference gene primers within the assay. To quantify the absolute abundance of each unique TCRbeta CDR3 rearrangement, sequence reads were collapsed and filtered. For each sample, productive Simpson clonality was calculated as the square root of Simpson's diversity index across productive rearrangements. Not all clones reach the TCRdb copy of this immuneACCESS table, which keeps in-frame sequences only. Checked studies attribute under half of the gap to unresolved V genes and leave the rest unexplained. D and trimming come from the DNA, and the V and J calls and clone size come from that table. The sample profile shows 200,000 to 250,000 clones; around nine tenths of them were found once. The ten largest account for over 15% of the sample.

Including the terminal cysteine and phenylalanine, the CDR3 comprises 17 residues. The kept DNA is CDR3 alone, 51 bases in frame from the first base. Per the germline V gene, SGHTA is the CDR1 and FQGTGA is the CDR2. V lost 3 bases and J lost 2 bases, and the count of bases not matched to a germline gene is 4. One collaborating source in Seattle enrolled patients during active infection and followed them longitudinally through the course of disease. Each collaborating institution followed its own protocols to collect whole blood in K2EDTA tubes. For TCRbeta analysis, collaborators shipped samples as frozen whole blood, isolated PBMCs, or DNA extracted from either of those sample types.

Sequencing input: peripheral blood. The rearranged segments are TRBV7-3 and TRBJ2-3; 14 junctional bases match TRBD2. The sequence came from a man aged 45-60 years with COVID-19, enrolled during active disease. The CDR3 reads as follows: CASSFGLAGGLTDTQYF. The nucleotide sequence reads as follows: TGTGCCAGCAGCTTCGGACTAGCGGGGGGCCTCACAGATACGCAGTATTTT.